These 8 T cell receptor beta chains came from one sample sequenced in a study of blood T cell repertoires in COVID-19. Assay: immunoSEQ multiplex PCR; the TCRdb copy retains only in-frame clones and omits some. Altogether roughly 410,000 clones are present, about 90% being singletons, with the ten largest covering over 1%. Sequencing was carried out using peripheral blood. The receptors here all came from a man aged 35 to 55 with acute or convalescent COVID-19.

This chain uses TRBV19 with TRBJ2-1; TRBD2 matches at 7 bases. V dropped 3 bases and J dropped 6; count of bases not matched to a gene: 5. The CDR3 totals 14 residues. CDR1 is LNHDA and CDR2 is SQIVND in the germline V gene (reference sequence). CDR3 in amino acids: CASSMRGRTNEQFF. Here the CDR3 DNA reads TGTGCCAGTAGTATGCGGGGGAGGACCAATGAGCAGTTCTTC.

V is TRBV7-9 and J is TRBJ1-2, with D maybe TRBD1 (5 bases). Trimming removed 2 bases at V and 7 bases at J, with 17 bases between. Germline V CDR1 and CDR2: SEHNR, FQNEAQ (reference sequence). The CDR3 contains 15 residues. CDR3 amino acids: CASSLQGSSPGGYTF. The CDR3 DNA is TGTGCCAGCAGCTTACAGGGCAGCTCCCCTGGTGGCTACACCTTC.

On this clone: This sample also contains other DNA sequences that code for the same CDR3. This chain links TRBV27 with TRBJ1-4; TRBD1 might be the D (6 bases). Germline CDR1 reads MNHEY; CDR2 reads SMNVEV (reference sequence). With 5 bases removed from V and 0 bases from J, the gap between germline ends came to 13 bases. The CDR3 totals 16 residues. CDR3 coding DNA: TGTGCCAGCAGTCTCTACCCAGGGGCAACTAATGAAAAACTGTTTTTT. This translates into CASSLYPGATNEKLFF.

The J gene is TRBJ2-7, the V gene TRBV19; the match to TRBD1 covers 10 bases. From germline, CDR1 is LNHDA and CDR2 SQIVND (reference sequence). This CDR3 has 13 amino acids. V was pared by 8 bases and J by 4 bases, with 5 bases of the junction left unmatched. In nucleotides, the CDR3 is TGTGCCAGTCGGGACAGGGGACAGTACGAGCAGTACTTC. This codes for CASRDRGQYEQYF.

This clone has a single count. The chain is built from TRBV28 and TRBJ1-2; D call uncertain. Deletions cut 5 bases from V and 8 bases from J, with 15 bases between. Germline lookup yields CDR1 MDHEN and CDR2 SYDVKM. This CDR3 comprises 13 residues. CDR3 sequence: CASSHGFRLGYTF. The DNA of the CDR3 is TGTGCCAGCAGTCATGGGTTCAGACTGGGCTACACCTTC.

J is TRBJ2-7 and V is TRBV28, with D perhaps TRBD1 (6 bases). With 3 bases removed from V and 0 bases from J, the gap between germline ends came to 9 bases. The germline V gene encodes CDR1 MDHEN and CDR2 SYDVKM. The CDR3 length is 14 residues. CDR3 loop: CASSFADSSYEQYF. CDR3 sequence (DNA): TGTGCCAGCAGTTTCGCGGACAGCTCCTACGAGCAGTACTTC.

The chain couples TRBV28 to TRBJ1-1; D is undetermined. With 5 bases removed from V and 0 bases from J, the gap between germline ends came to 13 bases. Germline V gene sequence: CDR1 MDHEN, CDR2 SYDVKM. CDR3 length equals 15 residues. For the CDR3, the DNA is TGTGCCAGCAGTCGAGCGGGGAGAGTGAACACTGAAGCTTTCTTT. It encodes CASSRAGRVNTEAFF. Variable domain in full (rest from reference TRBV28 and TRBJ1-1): DVKVTQSSRYLVKRTGEKVFLECVQDMDHENMFWYRQDPGLGLRLIYFSYDVKMKEKGDIPEGYSVSREKKERFSLILESASTNQTSMYLCASSRAGRVNTEAFFGQGTRLTVV.

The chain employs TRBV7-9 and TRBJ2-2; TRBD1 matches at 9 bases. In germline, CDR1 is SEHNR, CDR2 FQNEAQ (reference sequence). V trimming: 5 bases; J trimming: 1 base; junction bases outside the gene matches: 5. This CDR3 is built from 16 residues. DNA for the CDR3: TGTGCCAGCAGCCAATTGACAGGGGGGAACACCGGGGAGCTGTTTTTT. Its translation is CASSQLTGGNTGELFF.